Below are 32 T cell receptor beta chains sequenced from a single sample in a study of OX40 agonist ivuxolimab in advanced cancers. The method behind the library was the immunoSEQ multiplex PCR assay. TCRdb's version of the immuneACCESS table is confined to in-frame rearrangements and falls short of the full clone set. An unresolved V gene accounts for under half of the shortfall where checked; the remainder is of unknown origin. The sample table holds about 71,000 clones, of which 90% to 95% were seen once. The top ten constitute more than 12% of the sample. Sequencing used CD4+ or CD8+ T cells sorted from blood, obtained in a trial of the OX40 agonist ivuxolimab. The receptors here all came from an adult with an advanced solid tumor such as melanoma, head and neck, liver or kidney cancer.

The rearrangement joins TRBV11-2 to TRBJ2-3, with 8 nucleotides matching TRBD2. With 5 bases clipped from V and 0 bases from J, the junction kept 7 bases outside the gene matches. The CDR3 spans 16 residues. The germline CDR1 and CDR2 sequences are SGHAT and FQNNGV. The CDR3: CASSIQTSVSTDTQYF. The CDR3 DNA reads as TGTGCCAGCAGCATCCAGACTAGCGTCAGCACAGATACGCAGTATTTT.

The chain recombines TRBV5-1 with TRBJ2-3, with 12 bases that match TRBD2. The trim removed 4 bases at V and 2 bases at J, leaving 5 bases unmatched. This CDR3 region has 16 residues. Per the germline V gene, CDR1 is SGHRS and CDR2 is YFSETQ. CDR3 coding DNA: TGCGCCAGCAGCCACGGACTAGCGGGACCCACAGATACGCAGTATTTT. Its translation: CASSHGLAGPTDTQYF.

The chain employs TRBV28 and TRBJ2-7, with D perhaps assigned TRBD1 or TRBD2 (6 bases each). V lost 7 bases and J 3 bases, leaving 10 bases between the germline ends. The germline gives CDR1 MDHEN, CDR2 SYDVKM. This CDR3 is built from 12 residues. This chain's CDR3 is CASTRGDYEQYF. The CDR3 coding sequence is TGTGCCAGCACGAGGGGGGACTACGAGCAGTACTTC. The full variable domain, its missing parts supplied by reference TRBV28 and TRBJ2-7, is DVKVTQSSRYLVKRTGEKVFLECVQDMDHENMFWYRQDPGLGLRLIYFSYDVKMKEKGDIPEGYSVSREKKERFSLILESASTNQTSMYLCASTRGDYEQYFGPGTRLTVT.

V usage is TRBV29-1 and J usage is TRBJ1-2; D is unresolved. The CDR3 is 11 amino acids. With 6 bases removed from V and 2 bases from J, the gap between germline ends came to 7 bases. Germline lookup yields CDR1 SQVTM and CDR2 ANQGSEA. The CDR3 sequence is CSVPGNYGYTF. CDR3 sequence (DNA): TGCAGCGTCCCAGGAAACTATGGCTACACCTTC.

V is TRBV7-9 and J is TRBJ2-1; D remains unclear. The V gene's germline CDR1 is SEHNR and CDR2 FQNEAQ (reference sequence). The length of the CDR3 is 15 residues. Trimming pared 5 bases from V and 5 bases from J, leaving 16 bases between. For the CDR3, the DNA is TGTGCCAGCAGCCCATACCACGGGTCAGACAATGAGCAGTTCTTC. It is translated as CASSPYHGSDNEQFF.

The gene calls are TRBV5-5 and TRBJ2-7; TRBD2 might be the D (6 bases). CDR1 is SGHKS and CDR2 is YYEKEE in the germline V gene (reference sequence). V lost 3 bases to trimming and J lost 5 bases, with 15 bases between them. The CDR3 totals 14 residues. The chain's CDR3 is CASSYTGEPDEQYF. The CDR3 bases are TGTGCCAGCAGCTACACGGGGGAGCCGGACGAGCAGTACTTC.

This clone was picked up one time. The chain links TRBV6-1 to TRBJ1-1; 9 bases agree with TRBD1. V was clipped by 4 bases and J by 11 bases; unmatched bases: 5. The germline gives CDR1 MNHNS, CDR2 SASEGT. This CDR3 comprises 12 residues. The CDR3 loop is CASSGPDRGAFF. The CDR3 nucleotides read TGTGCCAGCAGTGGACCAGACAGGGGGGCTTTCTTT.

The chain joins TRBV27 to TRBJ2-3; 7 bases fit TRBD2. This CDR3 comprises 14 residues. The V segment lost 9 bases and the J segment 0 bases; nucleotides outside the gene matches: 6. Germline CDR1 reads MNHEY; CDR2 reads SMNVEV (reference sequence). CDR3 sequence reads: CASSSGTSTDTQYF. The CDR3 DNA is TGTGCCAGTTCTAGCGGCACTAGCACAGATACGCAGTATTTT.

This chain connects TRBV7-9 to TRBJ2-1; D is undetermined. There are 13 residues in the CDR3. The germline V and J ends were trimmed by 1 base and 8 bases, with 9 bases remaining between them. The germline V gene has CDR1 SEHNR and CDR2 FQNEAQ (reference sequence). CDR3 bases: TGTGCCAGCAGCTTAGGTAGTCTCGATGAGCAGTTCTTC. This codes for CASSLGSLDEQFF.

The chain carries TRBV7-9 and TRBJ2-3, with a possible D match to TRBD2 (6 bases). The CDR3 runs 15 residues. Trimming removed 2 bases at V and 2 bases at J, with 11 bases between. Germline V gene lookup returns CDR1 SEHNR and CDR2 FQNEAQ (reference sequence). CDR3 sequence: CASSLWPGDTDTQYF. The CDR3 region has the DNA TGTGCCAGCAGCTTATGGCCGGGAGACACAGATACGCAGTATTTT.

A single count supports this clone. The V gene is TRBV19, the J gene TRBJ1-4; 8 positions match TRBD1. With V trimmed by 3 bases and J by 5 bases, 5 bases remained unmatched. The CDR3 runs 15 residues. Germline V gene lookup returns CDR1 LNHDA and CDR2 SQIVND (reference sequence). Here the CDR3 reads CASSIYRGANEKLFF. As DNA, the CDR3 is TGTGCCAGTAGTATCTACAGGGGGGCGAATGAAAAACTGTTTTTT.

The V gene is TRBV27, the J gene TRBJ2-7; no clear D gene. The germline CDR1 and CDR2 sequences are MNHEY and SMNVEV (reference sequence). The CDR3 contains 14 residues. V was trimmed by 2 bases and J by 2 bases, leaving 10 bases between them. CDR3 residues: CASSLVARTYEQYF. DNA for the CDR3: TGTGCCAGCAGTTTAGTCGCTCGTACCTACGAGCAGTACTTC.

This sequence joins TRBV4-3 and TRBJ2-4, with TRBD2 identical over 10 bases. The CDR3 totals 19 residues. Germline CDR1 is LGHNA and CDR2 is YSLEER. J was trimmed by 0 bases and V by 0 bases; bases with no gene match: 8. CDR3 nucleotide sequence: TGCGCCAGCAGCCAAGATTGGGTAGCGGGGGGACTAGCCAAAAACATTCAGTACTTC. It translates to CASSQDWVAGGLAKNIQYF.

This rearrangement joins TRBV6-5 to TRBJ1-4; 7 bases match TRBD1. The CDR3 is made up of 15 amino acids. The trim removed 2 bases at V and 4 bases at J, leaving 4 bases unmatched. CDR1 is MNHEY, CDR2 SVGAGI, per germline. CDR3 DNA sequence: TGTGCCAGCAGTTACACGGGACAGCTTAATGAAAAACTGTTTTTT. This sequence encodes CASSYTGQLNEKLFF.

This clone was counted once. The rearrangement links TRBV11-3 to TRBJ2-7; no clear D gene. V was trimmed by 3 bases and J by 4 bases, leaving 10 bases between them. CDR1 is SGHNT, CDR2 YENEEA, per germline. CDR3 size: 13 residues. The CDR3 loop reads CASSLVPLYEQYF. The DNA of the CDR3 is TGTGCCAGCAGCTTGGTACCGCTATACGAGCAGTACTTC. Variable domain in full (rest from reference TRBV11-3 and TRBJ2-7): EAGVVQSPRYKIIEKKQPVAFWCNPISGHNTLYWYLQNLGQGPELLIRYENEEAVDDSQLPKDRFSAERLKGVDSTLKIQPAELGDSAVYLCASSLVPLYEQYFGPGTRLTVT.

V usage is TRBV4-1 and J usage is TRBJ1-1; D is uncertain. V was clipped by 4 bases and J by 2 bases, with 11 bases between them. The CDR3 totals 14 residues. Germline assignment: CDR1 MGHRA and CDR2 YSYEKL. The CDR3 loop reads CASSPRIRNTEAFF. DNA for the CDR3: TGCGCCAGCAGCCCGAGGATACGCAACACTGAAGCTTTCTTT.

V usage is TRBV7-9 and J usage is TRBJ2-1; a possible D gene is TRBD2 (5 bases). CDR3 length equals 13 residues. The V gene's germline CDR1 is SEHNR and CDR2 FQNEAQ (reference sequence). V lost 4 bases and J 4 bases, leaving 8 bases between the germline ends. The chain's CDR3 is CASSYRDYNEQFF. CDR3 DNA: TGTGCCAGCAGCTACCGGGATTACAATGAGCAGTTCTTC.

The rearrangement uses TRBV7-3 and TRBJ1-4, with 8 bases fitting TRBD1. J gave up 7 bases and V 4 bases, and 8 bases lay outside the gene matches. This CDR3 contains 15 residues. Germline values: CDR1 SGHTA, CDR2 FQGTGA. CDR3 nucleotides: TGTGCCAGCAGCTACCGAGACAGGGGTGTTGAAAAACTGTTTTTT. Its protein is CASSYRDRGVEKLFF.

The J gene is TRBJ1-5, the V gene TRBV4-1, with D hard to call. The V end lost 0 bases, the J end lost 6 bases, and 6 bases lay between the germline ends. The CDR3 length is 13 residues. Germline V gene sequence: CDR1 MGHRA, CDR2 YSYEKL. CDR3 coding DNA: TGCGCCAGCAGCCAAGATCTTGGTCAGCCCCAGCATTTT. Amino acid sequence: CASSQDLGQPQHF.

The CDR3 protein is CASSKALPPGVGANVLTF. For the CDR3, the DNA is TGTGCCAGCAGCAAAGCGCTCCCTCCAGGGGTCGGGGCCAACGTCCTGACTTTC. V and J are TRBV21-1 and TRBJ2-6; the table's D call, TRBD1, has no DNA check behind it. TRBV21-1 is a recognized pseudogene. The CDR3 loop spans 18 amino acids.

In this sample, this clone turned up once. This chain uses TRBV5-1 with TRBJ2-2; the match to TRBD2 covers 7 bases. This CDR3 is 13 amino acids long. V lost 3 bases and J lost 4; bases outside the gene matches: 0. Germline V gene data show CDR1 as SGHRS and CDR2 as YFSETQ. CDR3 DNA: TGCGCCAGCAGCTGGGGGGGCACCGGGGAGCTGTTTTTT. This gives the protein CASSWGGTGELFF.

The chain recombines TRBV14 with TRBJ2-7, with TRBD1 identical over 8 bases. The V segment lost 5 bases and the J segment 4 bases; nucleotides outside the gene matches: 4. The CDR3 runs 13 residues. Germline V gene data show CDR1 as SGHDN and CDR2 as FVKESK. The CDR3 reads CASSGDRSYEQYF. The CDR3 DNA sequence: TGTGCCAGCAGCGGGGACAGGTCTTACGAGCAGTACTTC.

CDR3 amino acids: CASSFTGSYEQYF. The CDR3 nucleotides are TGTGCCAGCAGCTTTACAGGTTCCTACGAGCAGTACTTC. This chain links TRBV7-3 with TRBJ2-7; D possibly corresponds to TRBD1 (5 bases). The CDR3 has 13 amino acids. CDR1 and CDR2 (germline): SGHTA, FQGTGA. V was shortened by 3 bases and J by 1 base, with 7 bases between the two germline ends.

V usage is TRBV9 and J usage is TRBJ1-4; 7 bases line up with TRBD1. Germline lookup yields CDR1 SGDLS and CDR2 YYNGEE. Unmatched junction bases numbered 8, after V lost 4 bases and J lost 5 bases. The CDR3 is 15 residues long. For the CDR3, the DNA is TGTGCCAGCAGCCCGGGGGACAGTACCAATGAAAAACTGTTTTTT. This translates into CASSPGDSTNEKLFF.

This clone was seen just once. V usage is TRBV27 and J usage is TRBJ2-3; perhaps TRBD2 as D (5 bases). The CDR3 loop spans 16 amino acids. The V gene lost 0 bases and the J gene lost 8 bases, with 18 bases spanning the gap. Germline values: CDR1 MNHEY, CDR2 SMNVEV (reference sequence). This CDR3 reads CASSLSLAYPAGTQYF. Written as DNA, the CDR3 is TGTGCCAGCAGTTTATCGTTGGCTTATCCGGCGGGTACGCAGTATTTT.

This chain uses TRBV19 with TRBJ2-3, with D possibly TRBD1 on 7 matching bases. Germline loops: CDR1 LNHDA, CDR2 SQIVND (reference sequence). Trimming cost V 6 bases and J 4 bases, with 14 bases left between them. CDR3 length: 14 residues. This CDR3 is CASSYTGEADTQYF. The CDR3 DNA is TGTGCCAGTAGCTATACAGGGGAGGCAGATACGCAGTATTTT.

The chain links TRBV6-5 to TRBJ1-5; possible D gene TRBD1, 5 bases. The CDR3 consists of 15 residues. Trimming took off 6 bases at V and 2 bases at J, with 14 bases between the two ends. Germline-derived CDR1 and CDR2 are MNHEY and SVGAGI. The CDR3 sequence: CASRPHGGGNQPQHF. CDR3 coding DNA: TGTGCCAGCAGGCCTCACGGAGGGGGCAATCAGCCCCAGCATTTT.

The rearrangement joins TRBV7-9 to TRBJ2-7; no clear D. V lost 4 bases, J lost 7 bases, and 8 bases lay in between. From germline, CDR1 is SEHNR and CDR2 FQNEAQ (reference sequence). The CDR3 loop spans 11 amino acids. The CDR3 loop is CASSSGPEQYF. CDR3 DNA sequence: TGTGCCAGCAGCTCCGGGCCGGAGCAGTACTTC.

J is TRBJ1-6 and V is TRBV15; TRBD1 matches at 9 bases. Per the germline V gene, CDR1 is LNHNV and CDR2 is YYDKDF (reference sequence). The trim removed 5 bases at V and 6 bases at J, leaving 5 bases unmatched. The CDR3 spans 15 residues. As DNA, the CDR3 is TGTGCCACCAGCGTCGACAGGGGGAGTAATTCACCCCTCCACTTT. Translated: CATSVDRGSNSPLHF.

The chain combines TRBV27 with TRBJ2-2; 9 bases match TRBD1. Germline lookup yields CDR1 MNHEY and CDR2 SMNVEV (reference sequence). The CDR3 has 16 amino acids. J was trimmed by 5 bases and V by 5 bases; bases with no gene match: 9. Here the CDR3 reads CASSGADRGGTGELFF. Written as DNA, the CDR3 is TGTGCCAGCAGTGGGGCCGACAGGGGGGGGACCGGGGAGCTGTTTTTT.

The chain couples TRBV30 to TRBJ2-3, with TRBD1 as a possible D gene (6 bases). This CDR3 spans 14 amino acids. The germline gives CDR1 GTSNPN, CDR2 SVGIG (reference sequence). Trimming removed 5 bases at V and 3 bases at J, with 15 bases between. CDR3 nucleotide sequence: TGTGCCTGGTCCCGGGACATAAAAACAGATACGCAGTATTTT. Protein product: CAWSRDIKTDTQYF.

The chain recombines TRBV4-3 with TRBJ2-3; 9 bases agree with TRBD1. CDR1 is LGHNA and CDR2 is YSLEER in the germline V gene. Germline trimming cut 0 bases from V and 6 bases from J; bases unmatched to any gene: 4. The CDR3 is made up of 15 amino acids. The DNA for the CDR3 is TGCGCCAGCAGCCAAGATAGGACAGGGGTTGATACGCAGTATTTT. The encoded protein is CASSQDRTGVDTQYF.